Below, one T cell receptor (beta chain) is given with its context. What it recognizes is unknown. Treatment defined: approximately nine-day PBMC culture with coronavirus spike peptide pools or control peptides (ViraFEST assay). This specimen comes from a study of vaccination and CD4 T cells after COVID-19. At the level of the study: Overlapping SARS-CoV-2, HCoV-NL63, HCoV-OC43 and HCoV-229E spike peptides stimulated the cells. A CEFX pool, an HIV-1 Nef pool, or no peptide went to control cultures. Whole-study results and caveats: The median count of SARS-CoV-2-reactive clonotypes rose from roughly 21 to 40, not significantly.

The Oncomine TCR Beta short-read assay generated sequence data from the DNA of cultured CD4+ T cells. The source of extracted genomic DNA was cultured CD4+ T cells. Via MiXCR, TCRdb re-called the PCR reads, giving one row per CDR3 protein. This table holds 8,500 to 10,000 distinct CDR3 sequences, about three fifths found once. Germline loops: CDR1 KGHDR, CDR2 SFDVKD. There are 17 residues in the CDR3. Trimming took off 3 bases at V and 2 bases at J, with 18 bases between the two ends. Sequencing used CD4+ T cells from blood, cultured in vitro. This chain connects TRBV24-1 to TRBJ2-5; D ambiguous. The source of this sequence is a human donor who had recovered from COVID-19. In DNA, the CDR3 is TGTGCCACCAGTGATGGCCTGAAACAGAGTGTTCAAGAGACCCAGTACTTC. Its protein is CATSDGLKQSVQETQYF.